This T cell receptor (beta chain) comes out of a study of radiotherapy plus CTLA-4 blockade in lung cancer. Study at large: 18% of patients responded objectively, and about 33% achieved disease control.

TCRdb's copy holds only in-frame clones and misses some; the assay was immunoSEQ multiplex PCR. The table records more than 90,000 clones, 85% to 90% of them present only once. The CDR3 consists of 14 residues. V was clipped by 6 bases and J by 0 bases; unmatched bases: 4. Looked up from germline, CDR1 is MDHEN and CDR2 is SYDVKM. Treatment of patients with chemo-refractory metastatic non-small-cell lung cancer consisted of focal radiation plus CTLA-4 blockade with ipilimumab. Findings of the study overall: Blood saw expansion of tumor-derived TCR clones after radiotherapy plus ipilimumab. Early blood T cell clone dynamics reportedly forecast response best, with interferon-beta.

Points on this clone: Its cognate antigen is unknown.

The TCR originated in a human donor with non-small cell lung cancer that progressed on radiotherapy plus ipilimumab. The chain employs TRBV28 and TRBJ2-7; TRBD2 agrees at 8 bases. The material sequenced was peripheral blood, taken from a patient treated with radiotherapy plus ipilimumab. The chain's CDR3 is CASRVSGSSYEQYF. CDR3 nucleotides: TGTGCCAGCAGGGTAAGCGGGAGCTCCTACGAGCAGTACTTC.